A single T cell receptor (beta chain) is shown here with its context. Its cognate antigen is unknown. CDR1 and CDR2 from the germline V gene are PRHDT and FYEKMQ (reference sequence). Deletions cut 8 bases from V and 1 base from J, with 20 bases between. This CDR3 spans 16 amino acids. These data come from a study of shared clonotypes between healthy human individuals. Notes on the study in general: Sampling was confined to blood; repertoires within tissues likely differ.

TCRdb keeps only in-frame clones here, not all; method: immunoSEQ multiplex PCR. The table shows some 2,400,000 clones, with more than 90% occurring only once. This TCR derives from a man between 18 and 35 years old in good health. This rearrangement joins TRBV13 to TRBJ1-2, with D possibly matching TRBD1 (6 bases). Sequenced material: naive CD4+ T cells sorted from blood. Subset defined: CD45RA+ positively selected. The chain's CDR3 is CASSNLGGLSNYGYTF. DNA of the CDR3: TGTGCCAGCTCAAACTTGGGGGGCTTAAGTAACTATGGCTACACCTTC.